This T cell receptor (beta chain) stems from a study of cytomegalovirus exposure and HLA in healthy donors. Study summary: Earlier findings included over 90 million unique TCR beta sequences obtained from about 170 million T cells. Genotyping showed less than 85% of roughly 400 donors falling in the Caucasian-associated ancestry cluster.

In this sample, this clone turned up a few times. Amplification used 60 Vbeta primers and 13 Jbeta primers. Repertoires were generated with immunoSEQ multiplex PCR, while TCRdb's copy carries only in-frame clones and drops some. Among tens of thousands of clones, approximately 60% were seen once, and the ten largest hold 20% to 25%. Material: PBMCs. The sequence derives from a woman aged 45-60 years in good health and CMV-seropositive.

CDR3 in amino acids: CASSPIAAGSYGYTF. CDR3 bases: TGTGCCAGCAGTCCCATAGCCGCAGGGTCCTATGGCTACACCTTC. The chain has TRBV2 and TRBJ1-2; the D gene is possibly TRBD1 (5 bases). Looked up from germline, CDR1 is SNHLY and CDR2 is FYNNEI. CDR3 length equals 15 residues. V was pared by 5 bases and J by 4 bases, with 17 bases between.